This record looks at one TCR beta chain sequence and its context. This entry belongs to a study of control samples from healthy donors and cancer patients. CDR3 length: 24 residues. V lost 5 bases to trimming and J lost 3 bases; unmatched junction nucleotides: 26. Germline CDR1 reads MDHEN; CDR2 reads SYDVKM. Sequencing was performed with immunoSEQ multiplex PCR; in TCRdb, only in-frame clones are kept and a portion is missing. The profile shows 89,000 or so clones, 87% of them singletons. The receptor was isolated from a man aged 50-60 years in good health. The chain joins TRBV28 to TRBJ2-4; the match to TRBD2 covers 15 bases. Material for sequencing was blood. The CDR3 DNA reads as TGTGCCAGCAGTCCAGGAGGGGACAGGGCAGGACTAGCGGGAGGGAACGTTCACAAAAACATTCAGTACTTC. This translates into CASSPGGDRAGLAGGNVHKNIQYF.